The 23 T cell receptor beta chains in this list originate from one sample, sequenced in a study of blood T cell repertoires in COVID-19. The table came from immunoSEQ multiplex PCR; TCRdb's copy has only in-frame clones and leaves some out. The repertoire holds approximately 100,000 clones, about two thirds seen once, with 0.75% to 1% in the top ten. The sequenced sample consisted of peripheral blood. The receptors come from a human donor with acute or convalescent COVID-19. The donor label of this sample is uncertain.

The genes are TRBV6-5 and TRBJ1-2, with 8 positions matching TRBD1. Germline assignment: CDR1 MNHEY and CDR2 SVGAGI. Trimming at V came to 2 bases and at J to 8 bases, leaving 4 bases not matched to a gene. This CDR3 contains 13 residues. The CDR3 loop is CASSYRDRKGYTF. The DNA for the CDR3 is TGTGCCAGCAGTTACCGGGACAGGAAGGGCTACACCTTC.

Comment on this clone: A read error may be the cause here, since a much bigger clone is one base away. The CDR3 loop reads CASSSTGYSNQPQHF. CDR3 DNA sequence: TGTGCCAGCAGTTCGACAGGGTATAGCAATCAGCCCCAGCATTTT. The J gene is TRBJ1-5, the V gene TRBV6-6; TRBD1 aligns across 7 bases. This CDR3 spans 15 amino acids. Germline-derived CDR1 and CDR2 are MNHNY and SVGAGI (reference sequence). J lost 0 bases, V lost 4 bases, and 3 bases had no gene match.

This clone was found many times. The CDR3 loop is CSVQGTDTQYF. The CDR3 DNA sequence: TGCAGTGTTCAGGGCACAGATACGCAGTATTTT. This chain joins TRBV20-1 and TRBJ2-3; D is unresolved. CDR1 and CDR2 (germline): DFQATT, SNEGSKA (reference sequence). The CDR3 covers 11 residues. Trimming pared 7 bases from V and 1 base from J, leaving 6 bases between.

The chain couples TRBV11-1 to TRBJ1-2, with 11 bases that match TRBD1. The CDR3 runs to 15 residues. After removal of 5 bases from V and 3 bases from J, the junction contained 5 bases not matched to a gene. Germline assignment: CDR1 SGHAT and CDR2 FQDESV (reference sequence). CDR3 nucleotides: TGTGCCAGCAGCCACGGACAGGGGGCTTACTATGGCTACACCTTC. Translation: CASSHGQGAYYGYTF.

The chain has TRBV2 and TRBJ1-4, with D perhaps matching TRBD1 (6 bases). Trimming took 5 bases from V and 8 from J, leaving 18 bases between them. The CDR3 covers 15 residues. Germline loops: CDR1 SNHLY, CDR2 FYNNEI. CDR3 nucleotide sequence: TGTGCCAGCAGTCTACAGGGCGCCCTTGGAGAAAAACTGTTTTTT. Its translation: CASSLQGALGEKLFF.

This chain links TRBV6-2 or TRBV6-3 with TRBJ2-3; tentative D call: TRBD2 (6 bases). Germline CDR1 MNHEY, CDR2 SVGEGT. The CDR3 has 18 amino acids. Trimming took 7 bases from V and 0 from J, leaving 23 bases between them. CDR3 in DNA: TGTGCCAGCACCCCCCGCCGGGAACTCCTAGCGAGCACAGATACGCAGTATTTT. Amino acids: CASTPRRELLASTDTQYF.

The chain combines TRBV4-1 with TRBJ1-1; TRBD1 matches at 8 bases. After removal of 4 bases from V and 1 base from J, the junction contained 8 bases not matched to a gene. The CDR3 has 16 amino acids. CDR1 is MGHRA, CDR2 YSYEKL, per germline. CDR3 region: CASSPRQGRGNTEAFF. For the CDR3, the DNA is TGCGCCAGCAGCCCCAGACAGGGGAGAGGGAACACTGAAGCTTTCTTT.

The chain has TRBV7-8 and TRBJ2-3, with 7 positions matching TRBD2. The junction had 4 bases not matched to a gene; V was cut back by 1 base and J by 0 bases. Germline CDR1 is SGHVS and CDR2 is FQNEAQ. CDR3 length equals 16 residues. Here the CDR3 DNA reads TGTGCCAGCAGCTTAGAGCGGGGCCTTAGCACAGATACGCAGTATTTT. Protein product: CASSLERGLSTDTQYF.

This sequence joins TRBV29-1 and TRBJ2-7; no clear D. The CDR3 contains 11 residues. V was cut by 5 bases and J by 7 bases, with 12 bases left in between. Germline V lookup: CDR1 SQVTM, CDR2 ANQGSEA. CDR3: CSVFISGEQYV. CDR3 nucleotide sequence: TGCAGCGTTTTCATATCCGGGGAGCAGTACGTC.

The rearrangement uses TRBV27 and TRBJ2-3, with D possibly TRBD2 on 6 matching bases. This CDR3 has 15 amino acids. The V gene's germline CDR1 is MNHEY and CDR2 SMNVEV (reference sequence). The V end lost 6 bases, the J end lost 4 bases, and 17 bases lay between the germline ends. CDR3: CASSPLGGVADTQYF. The DNA for the CDR3 is TGTGCCAGCAGCCCTCTGGGGGGTGTGGCAGATACGCAGTATTTT.

The CDR3 nucleotides are TGTGCCAGTAGTGTCCGGTGGGGACAGCACTATGGCTACACCTTC. It specifies CASSVRWGQHYGYTF. The chain links TRBV19 to TRBJ1-2; 7 nucleotides agree with TRBD1. Losses at the gene ends were 5 bases for V and 3 bases for J; bases not matched to a gene: 9. CDR3 size: 15 residues. Germline CDR1 reads LNHDA; CDR2 reads SQIVND (reference sequence).

The genes are TRBV4-1 and TRBJ2-1; 8 bases are a match to TRBD2. This CDR3 is 16 amino acids long. J lost 0 bases, V lost 1 base, and 2 bases had no gene match. CDR1 MGHRA and CDR2 YSYEKL come from the germline V gene. For the CDR3, the DNA is TGCGCCAGCAGCCAAGTAGCGGGGAGCTCCTACAATGAGCAGTTCTTC. This gives the protein CASSQVAGSSYNEQFF.

This clone was seen only a few times. The J gene is TRBJ2-7, the V gene TRBV5-6, with D perhaps matching TRBD1 (6 bases). The CDR3 loop spans 15 amino acids. V lost 4 bases, J lost 2 bases, and 16 bases lay in between. CDR1 and CDR2 (germline): SGHDT, YYEEEE. CDR3: CASSLYHRVPYEQYF. CDR3 coding DNA: TGTGCCAGCAGCCTCTACCACAGGGTCCCCTACGAGCAGTACTTC.

In its sample, this clone was seen a few times. The V gene is TRBV6-1, the J gene TRBJ1-4; D may be TRBD1 (5 bases). V dropped 2 bases and J dropped 8 bases, with 12 bases sitting between them. CDR1 is MNHNS, CDR2 SASEGT, per germline. There are 14 residues in the CDR3. CDR3 residues: CASSEPKGREKLFF. The CDR3, as DNA: TGTGCCAGCAGTGAACCAAAGGGGCGAGAAAAACTGTTTTTT.

The J gene is TRBJ2-6, the V gene TRBV4-2, with 9 nucleotides matching TRBD2. V trimming: 4 bases; J trimming: 0 bases; junction bases outside the gene matches: 7. Germline CDR1 and CDR2: LGHNA and YNFKEQ. This CDR3 is 18 amino acids long. The chain's CDR3 is CASSPSGAKSSGANVLTF. CDR3 DNA: TGTGCCAGCAGCCCTAGCGGGGCGAAGTCCTCTGGGGCCAACGTCCTGACTTTC.

The chain carries TRBV29-1 and TRBJ2-5, with TRBD1 matching over 9 bases. With 2 bases clipped from V and 4 bases from J, the junction kept 11 bases outside the gene matches. The CDR3 spans 16 residues. Germline CDR1 reads SQVTM; CDR2 reads ANQGSEA. CDR3 amino acids: CSVELGQGMGRETQYF. The CDR3 region has the DNA TGCAGCGTTGAATTGGGACAGGGAATGGGGAGAGAGACCCAGTACTTC.

This chain joins TRBV5-1 and TRBJ2-5, with D tentatively TRBD2 (6 bases). CDR3 length: 17 amino acids. Germline V gives CDR1 SGHRS, CDR2 YFSETQ. V lost 5 bases and J 4 bases, leaving 24 bases between the germline ends. The CDR3 nucleotides are TGCGCCAGCAGTTACGTAACCGGGCGGGGAGGAGGAGAGACCCAGTACTTC. Translation gives CASSYVTGRGGGETQYF.

This chain links TRBV27 with TRBJ1-6; D might be TRBD1 (6 bases). Looked up from germline, CDR1 is MNHEY and CDR2 is SMNVEV (reference sequence). The CDR3 runs to 16 residues. Trimming stripped 2 bases from V and 6 bases from J, with 14 bases between. CDR3 amino acids: CASSLGSGVGNSPLHF. In nucleotides, the CDR3 is TGTGCCAGCAGTTTAGGGTCAGGGGTTGGTAATTCACCCCTCCACTTT.

The chain couples TRBV5-1 to TRBJ2-3, with TRBD2 matching over 9 bases. Trimming at V came to 0 bases and at J to 3 bases, leaving 5 bases not matched to a gene. The germline gives CDR1 SGHRS, CDR2 YFSETQ. The CDR3 has 16 amino acids. The CDR3 nucleotides read TGCGCCAGCAGCTTGGGTCCTAGCGGGGAGACAGATACGCAGTATTTT. As protein: CASSLGPSGETDTQYF.

DNA for the CDR3: TGTGCCAGCAGCCTAAGACTAGCGGGGGGCCTTTACCAAGAGACCCAGTACTTC. Protein sequence: CASSLRLAGGLYQETQYF. V and J are TRBV3-1 (or the pseudogene TRBV3-2) and TRBJ2-5, with 13 nucleotides matching TRBD2. The CDR3 sequence is 18 residues long. J was trimmed by 0 bases and V by 4 bases; bases with no gene match: 8. The germline gives CDR1 LGHDT, CDR2 YNNKEL (reference sequence).

This chain links TRBV10-3 with TRBJ2-5; 8 bases map to TRBD2. The CDR3 totals 12 residues. The germline gives CDR1 ENHRY, CDR2 SYGVKD. The J segment lost 5 bases and the V segment lost 8 bases, leaving 4 bases of the junction unmatched. In nucleotides, the CDR3 is TGTGCCATCTCCCCGGGGGGGGAGACCCAGTACTTC. This codes for CAISPGGETQYF.

This clone was observed at least ten times. The chain couples TRBV18 to TRBJ1-2; D may be TRBD1 (5 bases). V was pared by 3 bases and J by 6 bases, with 11 bases between. This CDR3 spans 13 amino acids. Per germline, CDR1 KGHSH and CDR2 LQKENI. The CDR3 sequence: CASSPAQGNGYTF. In nucleotides, the CDR3 is TGTGCCAGCTCACCCGCCCAGGGAAATGGCTACACCTTC.

This rearrangement joins TRBV19 to TRBJ2-3, with D unresolved. Germline lookup yields CDR1 LNHDA and CDR2 SQIVND (reference sequence). With 4 bases removed from V and 0 bases from J, the gap between germline ends came to 8 bases. The CDR3 has 14 amino acids. For the CDR3, the DNA is TGTGCCAGTAGTACGACACATAGCACAGATACGCAGTATTTT. Translated, it gives CASSTTHSTDTQYF.